The next 9 T cell receptor beta chains were all read from a single sample in a study of shared clonotypes between healthy human individuals. Sequencing used immunoSEQ multiplex PCR; TCRdb keeps in-frame clones, though not all of them. The sample lists around 990,000 clones, roughly 77% occurring once. Sequencing was carried out using memory CD4+ T cells from PBMCs. Subset specified: CD45RA-negative fraction. The receptor set was obtained from a man younger than 35 in good health. Some clones in this sample may be carry-over from other donors' samples.

The chain has TRBV6-1 and TRBJ2-5, with D maybe TRBD2 (5 bases). Trimming took 6 bases from V and 4 from J, leaving 18 bases between them. The CDR3 extends over 15 amino acids. Germline V CDR1 and CDR2: MNHNS, SASEGT. The DNA for the CDR3 is TGTGCCAGCAGCGACGGGATTATCGGACGAGAGACCCAGTACTTC. This translates into CASSDGIIGRETQYF.

The chain recombines TRBV5-5 with TRBJ2-7, with D hard to call. The CDR3 is 13 amino acids. CDR1 is SGHKS, CDR2 YYEKEE, per germline (reference sequence). The V and J ends lost 5 bases and 0 bases respectively, with 9 bases between them. In nucleotides, the CDR3 is TGTGCCAGCAGTAAATTCCTCTCCTACGAGCAGTACTTC. Translated: CASSKFLSYEQYF. The entire variable domain, with the rest obtained from reference TRBV5-5 and TRBJ2-7, is as follows: DAGVTQSPTHLIKTRGQQVTLRCSPISGHKSVSWYQQVLGQGPQFIFQYYEKEERGRGNFPDRFSARQFPNYSSELNVNALLLGDSALYLCASSKFLSYEQYFGPGTRLTVT.

The chain combines TRBV28 with TRBJ2-7, with D perhaps being TRBD1 or TRBD2 (7 bases each). CDR1 and CDR2 (germline): MDHEN, SYDVKM. The CDR3 sequence is 15 residues long. Trimming took off 7 bases at V and 3 bases at J, with 19 bases between the two ends. The CDR3 sequence is CASKRGGAGGYEQYF. The CDR3 region has the DNA TGTGCCAGCAAACGGGGAGGGGCAGGGGGCTACGAGCAGTACTTC.

The genes are TRBV10-3 and TRBJ2-2, with D possibly matching TRBD2 (7 bases). The germline V gene encodes CDR1 ENHRY and CDR2 SYGVKD. This CDR3 comprises 15 residues. With 6 bases removed from V and 3 bases from J, the gap between germline ends came to 14 bases. The CDR3 region has the DNA TGTGCCATCAGCCGGGGGGACACCTACACCGGGGAGCTGTTTTTT. Translated, it gives CAISRGDTYTGELFF.

Of note for this clone: This likely reflects a read error, since a far larger clone is one base away. V usage is TRBV5-1 and J usage is TRBJ1-1; D is possibly TRBD1 (5 bases). This CDR3 comprises 14 residues. Germline V lookup: CDR1 SGHRS, CDR2 YFSETQ. V lost 4 bases, J lost 0 bases, and 10 bases lay in between. CDR3 bases: TGCGCCAGCAGCGACAGAAACATGAACACTGAAGCTTTCTTT. As protein: CASSDRNMNTEAFF. The full variable domain, its missing parts supplied by reference TRBV5-1 and TRBJ1-1, is KAGVTQTPRYLIKTRGQQVTLSCSPISGHRSVSWYQQTPGQGLQFLFEYFSETQRNKGNFPGRFSGRQFSNSRSEMNVSTLELGDSALYLCASSDRNMNTEAFFGQGTRLTVV.

This clone was observed a handful of times. The V call is TRBV5-4, the J call TRBJ1-1, with unresolved D. The germline V gene encodes CDR1 SGHNT and CDR2 YYREEE (reference sequence). The CDR3 extends over 14 amino acids. The V end lost 1 base, the J end lost 1 base, and 8 bases lay between the germline ends. The CDR3 sequence: CASSLLQKNTEAFF. The CDR3 DNA reads as TGTGCCAGCAGCTTGCTACAGAAGAACACTGAAGCTTTCTTT.

This clone was seen a single time. The rearrangement uses TRBV19 and TRBJ2-1; 7 bases line up with TRBD2. The ends lost 7 bases at V and 0 bases at J; junction bases unmatched: 9. CDR1 is LNHDA, CDR2 SQIVND, per germline (reference sequence). The length of the CDR3 is 16 residues. The CDR3 protein is CASKVSGTTSYNEQFF. The CDR3 DNA reads TGTGCCAGTAAGGTGAGCGGGACCACCTCCTACAATGAGCAGTTCTTC.

This chain links TRBV5-5 with TRBJ2-7; D gene ambiguous. The V end was cut by 1 base, the J end by 2 bases, with 10 bases between. The CDR3 spans 14 residues. Germline assignment: CDR1 SGHKS and CDR2 YYEKEE (reference sequence). In DNA, the CDR3 is TGTGCCAGCAGCTTGTCGGTCAGTGCCTACGAGCAGTACTTC. The encoded protein is CASSLSVSAYEQYF.

This chain joins TRBV5-5 and TRBJ2-7; TRBD1 aligns across 10 bases. CDR1 SGHKS and CDR2 YYEKEE come from the germline V gene (reference sequence). This CDR3 is built from 15 residues. J was trimmed by 1 base and V by 3 bases; bases with no gene match: 4. The DNA of the CDR3 is TGTGCCAGCAGCTCCGGGACAGGGGTGTCCTACGAGCAGTACTTC. Its translation is CASSSGTGVSYEQYF.